Here is one TCR beta chain with its context. Its antigen is not known. Assay used: immunoSEQ multiplex PCR; TCRdb lists only in-frame clones, some missing. This table holds 120,000 to 150,000 clones, 82% found once. The CDR3 spans 16 residues. V was cut by 2 bases and J by 4 bases, with 19 bases left in between. Germline loops: CDR1 SGHRS, CDR2 YFSETQ. This sample is drawn from a study of T cell responses to AZD1222 COVID-19 vaccine. Study results and caveats: Spike as a whole was targeted by vaccine-associated CD4 TCRs, dominant at 160-218 and 743-854. The donor group comprised mostly white British people and more females; the analysis possibly underestimated clonal diversity. Repertoires were sampled only after the peak T cell response.

The sample consisted of peripheral blood, taken on day 0 of MenACWY control vaccination. The TCR was taken from an adult in good health. The V and J genes are TRBV5-1 and TRBJ2-7; D is unresolved. In DNA, the CDR3 is TGCGCCAGCAGCTTAGGACGGGCAGCCTTCACTTACGAGCAGTACTTC. Translated, it gives CASSLGRAAFTYEQYF.